Presented here are 30 T cell receptor beta chains from one specimen sequenced in a study of radiation and T cells in renal cell carcinoma (dated by TCRdb to the early 2020s). The library relied on the immunoSEQ multiplex PCR assay. The table was pulled from immuneACCESS by TCRdb, which kept in-frame rearrangements only. Such tables lose some clones; where checked, under half of the loss comes from unresolved V genes, and the rest has no known cause. The sample contains around 94,000 clones, 80% to 90% of them found a single time. Of the sample, approximately 7.9% is held by the ten largest clones. This sample's time point label indicates: baseline pretreatment blood. The treatment or condition tag for this specimen amounts to: 15 Gy SBRT to primary tumor, nephrectomy 4 weeks later. Sequences were derived from blood, sampled from a patient whose treatment included radiotherapy and nephrectomy. Receptor source: a man aged 50 or older with renal cell carcinoma.

V gene TRBV5-1 combines with J gene TRBJ2-3, with a tentative D call TRBD2 (5 bases). The V and J ends lost 5 bases and 2 bases respectively, with 15 bases between them. Germline CDR1 and CDR2: SGHRS and YFSETQ. The CDR3 has 15 amino acids. As DNA, the CDR3 is TGCGCCAGCAGTTTCGAGCGGACTGACACAGATACGCAGTATTTT. Protein: CASSFERTDTDTQYF.

This clone occurred once. The gene calls are TRBV5-3 and TRBJ1-6, with D uncertain. TRBV5-3 is designated an ORF whose function remains uncertain. The V end was cut by 4 bases, the J end by 0 bases, with 29 bases between. The CDR3 has 22 amino acids. CDR3 protein: CARSDPNFDPKEKSSYNSPLHF. Here the CDR3 DNA reads TGTGCCAGAAGCGATCCAAATTTCGATCCCAAAGAAAAAAGCTCCTATAATTCACCCCTCCACTTT.

The chain is built from TRBV7-9 and TRBJ1-5, with D unresolved. The CDR3 runs 15 residues. Deletions cut 5 bases from V and 5 bases from J, with 16 bases between. Per the germline V gene, CDR1 is SEHNR and CDR2 is FQNEAQ (reference sequence). The DNA for the CDR3 is TGTGCCAGCAGCCGATTTTCGGGGTCAGATCAGCCCCAGCATTTT. Residues: CASSRFSGSDQPQHF.

CDR3 nucleotides: TGTGCCAGCAGCCGTGGAGGATACGAGCAGTACTTC. This encodes CASSRGGYEQYF. This chain links TRBV7-2 with TRBJ2-7; D is possibly TRBD2 (5 bases). V was shortened by 5 bases and J by 4 bases, with 9 bases between the two germline ends. Germline CDR1 SGHTA, CDR2 FQGNSA. CDR3 length equals 12 residues.

The V and J genes are TRBV7-9 and TRBJ1-1, with 7 bases identical to TRBD1. Germline-derived CDR1 and CDR2 are SEHNR and FQNEAQ (reference sequence). The CDR3 is made up of 15 amino acids. V was clipped by 7 bases and J by 4 bases; unmatched bases: 12. This CDR3 is CASTPSGRQGTEAFF. CDR3 nucleotide sequence: TGTGCCAGCACCCCCAGCGGCAGACAGGGCACTGAAGCTTTCTTT.

This chain connects TRBV5-1 to TRBJ2-3, with D tentatively TRBD1 (5 bases). Per germline, CDR1 SGHRS and CDR2 YFSETQ. The CDR3 is 15 amino acids. The ends were cut back, 4 bases at V and 0 bases at J, with 12 bases in the middle. For the CDR3, the DNA is TGCGCCAGCAGCATAGACAGCCCAAGCACAGATACGCAGTATTTT. Translated: CASSIDSPSTDTQYF. Full variable domain (outside the CDR3, taken from reference TRBV5-1 and TRBJ2-3): KAGVTQTPRYLIKTRGQQVTLSCSPISGHRSVSWYQQTPGQGLQFLFEYFSETQRNKGNFPGRFSGRQFSNSRSEMNVSTLELGDSALYLCASSIDSPSTDTQYFGPGTRLTVL.

The chain combines TRBV7-6 with TRBJ2-1; D is unclear. V was cut by 2 bases and J by 0 bases, with 14 bases left in between. The CDR3 totals 17 residues. The V gene's germline CDR1 is SGHVS and CDR2 FNYEAQ. The CDR3 sequence is CASSLLGRSSSYNEQFF. CDR3 nucleotide sequence: TGTGCCAGCAGCTTACTGGGCCGATCAAGCTCCTACAATGAGCAGTTCTTC. Looking up the rest from reference TRBV7-6 and TRBJ2-1 gives the full variable domain: GAGVSQSPRYKVTKRGQDVALRCDPISGHVSLYWYRQALGQGPEFLTYFNYEAQQDKSGLPNDRFSAERPEGSISTLTIQRTEQRDSAMYRCASSLLGRSSSYNEQFFGPGTRLTVL.

The chain employs TRBV30 and TRBJ2-7, with TRBD1 matching over 7 bases. With 1 base clipped from V and 3 bases from J, the junction kept 6 bases outside the gene matches. Germline CDR1 GTSNPN, CDR2 SVGIG (reference sequence). The CDR3 covers 14 residues. In nucleotides, the CDR3 is TGTGCCTGGAGTGAAGGGAACAGGGGCTACGAGCAGTACTTC. The encoded protein is CAWSEGNRGYEQYF.

The CDR3 DNA sequence: TGTGCCAGCAGCTTTGGTTGGGTATCTGGAAACACCATATATTTT. This translates into CASSFGWVSGNTIYF. The chain employs TRBV7-2 and TRBJ1-3; no reliable D call. V was cut by 3 bases and J by 1 base, with 10 bases left in between. The CDR3 length is 15 residues. CDR1 is SGHTA, CDR2 FQGNSA, per germline.

The rearrangement joins TRBV10-3 to TRBJ2-1, with 9 positions matching TRBD1. Germline trimming cut 6 bases from V and 8 bases from J; bases unmatched to any gene: 17. The CDR3 runs to 17 residues. Germline loops: CDR1 ENHRY, CDR2 SYGVKD. DNA of the CDR3: TGTGCCATCAGACTCACAGGGGGCGCAGGAAAAATCGATGAGCAGTTCTTC. Protein sequence: CAIRLTGGAGKIDEQFF.

The V call is TRBV5-4, the J call TRBJ1-2; 8 bases are a match to TRBD1. CDR1 is SGHNT and CDR2 is YYREEE in the germline V gene (reference sequence). V lost 2 bases and J lost 10; bases outside the gene matches: 13. The CDR3 sequence is 15 residues long. The CDR3 spells CASSLPTGGTGVYTF. The CDR3 nucleotides read TGTGCCAGCAGCTTACCAACCGGCGGGACAGGAGTCTACACCTTC.

V and J are TRBV5-5 and TRBJ2-3; weak D call: TRBD1 (5 bases). CDR1 and CDR2 (germline): SGHKS, YYEKEE (reference sequence). This CDR3 spans 15 amino acids. Trimming stripped 0 bases from V and 3 bases from J, with 11 bases between. The CDR3 spells CASSLVAGSTDTQYF. CDR3 bases: TGTGCCAGCAGCTTGGTAGCAGGGTCTACAGATACGCAGTATTTT.

The chain has TRBV19 and TRBJ2-2, with a weak D call TRBD1 (6 bases). In germline, CDR1 is LNHDA, CDR2 SQIVND (reference sequence). V lost 4 bases to trimming and J lost 4 bases, with 19 bases between them. The CDR3 extends over 17 amino acids. For the CDR3, the DNA is TGTGCCAGTAGTAGAGGGGGATTACCGTGGGCCACCGGGGAGCTGTTTTTT. Translation gives CASSRGGLPWATGELFF.

This chain joins TRBV30 and TRBJ1-3; 7 nucleotides agree with TRBD1. Germline-derived CDR1 and CDR2 are GTSNPN and SVGIG (reference sequence). This CDR3 comprises 15 residues. V gave up 3 bases and J gave up 4 bases; unmatched junction bases: 9. The CDR3 DNA sequence: TGTGCCTGGAGCCCCAGGGGGACCTGGGGAAACACCATATATTTT. It encodes CAWSPRGTWGNTIYF.

J is TRBJ2-2 and V is TRBV5-1, with D possibly TRBD1 on 6 matching bases. The CDR3 sequence is 16 residues long. CDR1 and CDR2 (germline): SGHRS, YFSETQ. Trimming removed 0 bases from V and 4 bases from J, with 13 bases in between. CDR3 coding DNA: TGCGCCAGCAGCTTGGCAGGGGTCGTGAGCACCGGGGAGCTGTTTTTT. Translated, it gives CASSLAGVVSTGELFF. The variable domain in full, completed from reference TRBV5-1 and TRBJ2-2, reads KAGVTQTPRYLIKTRGQQVTLSCSPISGHRSVSWYQQTPGQGLQFLFEYFSETQRNKGNFPGRFSGRQFSNSRSEMNVSTLELGDSALYLCASSLAGVVSTGELFFGEGSRLTVL.

In this sample, this clone turned up a few times. The rearrangement uses TRBV4-3 and TRBJ1-2; D is ambiguous. The germline CDR1 and CDR2 sequences are LGHNA and YSLEER. Trimming took 2 bases from V and 8 from J, leaving 15 bases between them. This CDR3 has 14 amino acids. CDR3 sequence: CASSQLMGPQGYTF. The CDR3 coding sequence is TGCGCCAGCAGCCAATTGATGGGCCCTCAGGGCTACACCTTC.

The gene calls are TRBV7-2 and TRBJ1-4; D is undetermined. The CDR3 extends over 15 amino acids. Germline values: CDR1 SGHTA, CDR2 FQGNSA. Trimming took off 5 bases at V and 7 bases at J, with 17 bases between the two ends. CDR3 region: CASSPGGVRGEKLFF. CDR3 bases: TGTGCCAGCAGCCCCGGCGGGGTTCGGGGTGAAAAACTGTTTTTT.

This CDR3 reads CASSPDRDYGYTF. Here the CDR3 DNA reads TGTGCCAGCTCACCCGACAGGGACTATGGCTACACCTTC. The J gene is TRBJ1-2, the V gene TRBV18; 7 bases align to TRBD1. CDR3 length: 13 residues. V was pared by 3 bases and J by 3 bases, with 1 base of the junction left unmatched. Germline V gene sequence: CDR1 KGHSH, CDR2 LQKENI.

V gene TRBV4-2 combines with J gene TRBJ1-2; 7 bases are a match to TRBD1. Trimming at V came to 3 bases and at J to 8 bases, leaving 9 bases not matched to a gene. In germline, CDR1 is LGHNA, CDR2 YNFKEQ. The CDR3 consists of 14 residues. CDR3 in DNA: TGTGCCAGCAGCCAGGCCGACAGGGTGGAAGGCTACACCTTC. Translated: CASSQADRVEGYTF.

The chain joins TRBV4-1 to TRBJ2-5; D gene unclear. Germline values: CDR1 MGHRA, CDR2 YSYEKL. Trimming removed 0 bases at V and 1 base at J, with 6 bases between. CDR3 length: 14 residues. In DNA form, the CDR3 reads TGCGCCAGCAGCCAAGACAGCTCCCAAGAGACCCAGTACTTC. This encodes CASSQDSSQETQYF.

J is TRBJ2-2 and V is TRBV4-3; 11 bases match TRBD2. The CDR3 runs to 19 residues. Trimming cost V 0 bases and J 6 bases; bases outside gene matches: 12. Germline V gives CDR1 LGHNA, CDR2 YSLEER. In DNA, the CDR3 is TGCGCCAGCAGCCAAGAACATTTTAGCGGGGGGGTCTTCGCCGGGGAGCTGTTTTTT. Its protein product is CASSQEHFSGGVFAGELFF.

The chain uses TRBV23-1 and TRBJ2-6; 8 nucleotides align to TRBD1. TRBV23-1 is an ORF, and what it does is uncertain. The CDR3 is 18 amino acids. V was clipped by 5 bases and J by 0 bases; unmatched bases: 9. For the CDR3, the DNA is TGCGCCAGCAGTGCGCCGGGACAGGATGCCTCTGGGGCCAACGTCCTGACTTTC. Translated: CASSAPGQDASGANVLTF.

J is TRBJ1-5 and V is TRBV28, with D tentatively TRBD1 (6 bases). The CDR3 length is 14 residues. The V gene's germline CDR1 is MDHEN and CDR2 SYDVKM. V was shortened by 6 bases and J by 5 bases, with 14 bases between the two germline ends. CDR3 region: CASRGPRGHQPQHF. The CDR3 nucleotides read TGTGCCAGCAGGGGGCCCAGGGGTCATCAGCCCCAGCATTTT.

There are a few counts of this clone. The CDR3 region is CASSQAYRGRNEAFF. In DNA form, the CDR3 reads TGCGCCAGCAGCCAAGCTTATCGAGGACGGAATGAAGCTTTCTTT. The gene calls are TRBV4-1 and TRBJ1-1; D gene unclear. This CDR3 comprises 15 residues. Trimming shortened V by 1 base and J by 7 bases, and 16 bases separated the two germline ends. CDR1 and CDR2 from the germline V gene are MGHRA and YSYEKL.

The chain recombines TRBV5-4 with TRBJ2-5; 9 nucleotides match TRBD2. The CDR3 runs to 16 residues. CDR1 SGHNT and CDR2 YYREEE come from the germline V gene (reference sequence). V shed 0 bases, J shed 1 base, and the junction held 4 bases outside the gene matches. CDR3 in amino acids: CASSLGLAGAQETQYF. The CDR3 coding sequence is TGTGCCAGCAGCTTGGGGTTAGCGGGAGCCCAAGAGACCCAGTACTTC.

The chain recombines TRBV18 with TRBJ1-1; TRBD1 is a possible D gene (5 bases). Per germline, CDR1 KGHSH and CDR2 LQKENI. The CDR3 is 16 amino acids. Trimming stripped 3 bases from V and 3 bases from J, with 17 bases between. The CDR3 here is CASSPRSGGRDTEAFF. CDR3 nucleotide sequence: TGTGCCAGCTCACCGCGTTCCGGGGGTCGGGACACTGAAGCTTTCTTT.

The chain carries TRBV4-3 and TRBJ2-3; TRBD2 matches at 8 bases. The CDR3 sequence is 18 residues long. CDR1 and CDR2 (germline): LGHNA, YSLEER. V was pared by 0 bases and J by 2 bases, with 10 bases of the junction left unmatched. The CDR3 sequence is CASSQDPPASGSTDTQYF. CDR3 nucleotide sequence: TGCGCCAGCAGCCAAGACCCCCCGGCTAGCGGGTCCACAGATACGCAGTATTTT.

The V and J genes are TRBV6-5 and TRBJ1-4; D call uncertain. CDR1 and CDR2 from the germline V gene are MNHEY and SVGAGI. V gave up 2 bases and J gave up 3 bases, with 4 bases separating them. The CDR3 length is 13 residues. The CDR3 spells CASSYGSNEKLFF. The CDR3 DNA reads TGTGCCAGCAGTTACGGATCTAATGAAAAACTGTTTTTT.

This rearrangement joins TRBV6-5 to TRBJ1-1; D unresolved. Trimming pared 1 base from V and 1 base from J, leaving 10 bases between. The CDR3 runs 15 residues. The germline gives CDR1 MNHEY, CDR2 SVGAGI. CDR3 loop: CASSYFGKANTEAFF. CDR3 coding DNA: TGTGCCAGCAGTTACTTCGGCAAGGCGAACACTGAAGCTTTCTTT.

The chain couples TRBV28 to TRBJ2-7; TRBD2 matches 9 bases. Trimming removed 8 bases from V and 1 base from J; junction bases left unmatched: 9. Germline assignment: CDR1 MDHEN and CDR2 SYDVKM. The CDR3 is 15 residues long. The DNA of the CDR3 is TGTGCCAGCTGGTTTCGGGCGGGAGGGTCCTACGAGCAGTACTTC. Amino acids: CASWFRAGGSYEQYF.